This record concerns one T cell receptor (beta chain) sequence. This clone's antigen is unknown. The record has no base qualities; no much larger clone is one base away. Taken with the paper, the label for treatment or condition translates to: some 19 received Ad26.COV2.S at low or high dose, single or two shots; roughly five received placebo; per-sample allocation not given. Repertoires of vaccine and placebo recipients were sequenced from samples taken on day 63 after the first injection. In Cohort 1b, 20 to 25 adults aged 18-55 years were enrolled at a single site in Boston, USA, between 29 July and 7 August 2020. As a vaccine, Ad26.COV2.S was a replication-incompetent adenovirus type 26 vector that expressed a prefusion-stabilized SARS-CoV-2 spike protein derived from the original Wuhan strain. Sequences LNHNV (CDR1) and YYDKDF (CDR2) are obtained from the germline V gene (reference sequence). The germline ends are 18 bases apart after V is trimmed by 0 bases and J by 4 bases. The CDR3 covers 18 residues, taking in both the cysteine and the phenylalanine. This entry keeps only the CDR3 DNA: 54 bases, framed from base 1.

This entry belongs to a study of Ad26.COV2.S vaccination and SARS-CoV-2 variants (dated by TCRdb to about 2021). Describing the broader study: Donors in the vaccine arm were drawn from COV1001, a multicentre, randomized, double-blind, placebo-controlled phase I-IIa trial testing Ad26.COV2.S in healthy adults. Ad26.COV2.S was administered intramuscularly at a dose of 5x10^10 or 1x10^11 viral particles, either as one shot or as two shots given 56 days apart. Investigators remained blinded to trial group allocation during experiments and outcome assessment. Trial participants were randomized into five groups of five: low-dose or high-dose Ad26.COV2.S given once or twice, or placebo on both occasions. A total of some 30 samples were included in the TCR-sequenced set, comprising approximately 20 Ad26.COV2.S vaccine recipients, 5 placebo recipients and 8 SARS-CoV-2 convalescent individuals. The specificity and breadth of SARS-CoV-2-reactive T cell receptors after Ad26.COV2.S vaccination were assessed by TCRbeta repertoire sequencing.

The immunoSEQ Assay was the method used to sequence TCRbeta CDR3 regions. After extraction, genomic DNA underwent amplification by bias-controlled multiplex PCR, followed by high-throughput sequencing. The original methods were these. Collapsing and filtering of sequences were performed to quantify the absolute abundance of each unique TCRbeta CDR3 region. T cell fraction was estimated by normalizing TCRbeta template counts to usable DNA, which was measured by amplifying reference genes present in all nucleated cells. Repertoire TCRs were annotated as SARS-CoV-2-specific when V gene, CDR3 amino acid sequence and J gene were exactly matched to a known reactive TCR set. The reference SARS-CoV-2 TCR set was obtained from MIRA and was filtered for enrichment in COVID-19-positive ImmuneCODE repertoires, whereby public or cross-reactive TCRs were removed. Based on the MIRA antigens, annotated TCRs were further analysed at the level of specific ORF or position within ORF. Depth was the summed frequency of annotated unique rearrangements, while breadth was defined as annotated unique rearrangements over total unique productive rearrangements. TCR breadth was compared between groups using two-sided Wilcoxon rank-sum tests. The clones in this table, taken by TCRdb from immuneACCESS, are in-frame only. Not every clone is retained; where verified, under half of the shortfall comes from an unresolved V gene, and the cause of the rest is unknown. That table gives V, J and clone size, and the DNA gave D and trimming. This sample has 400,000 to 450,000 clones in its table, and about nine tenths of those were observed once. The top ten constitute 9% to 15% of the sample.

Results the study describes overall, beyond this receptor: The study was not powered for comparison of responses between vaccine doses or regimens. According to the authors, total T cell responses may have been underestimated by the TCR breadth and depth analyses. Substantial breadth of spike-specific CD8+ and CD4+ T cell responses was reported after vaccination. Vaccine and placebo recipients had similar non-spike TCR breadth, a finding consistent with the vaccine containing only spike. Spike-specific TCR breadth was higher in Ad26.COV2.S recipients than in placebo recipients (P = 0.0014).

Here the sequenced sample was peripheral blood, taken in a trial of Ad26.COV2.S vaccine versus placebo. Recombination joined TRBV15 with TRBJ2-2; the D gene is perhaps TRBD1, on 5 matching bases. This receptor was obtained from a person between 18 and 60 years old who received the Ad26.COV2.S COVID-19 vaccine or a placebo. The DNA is TGTGCCACCAGCAGAGATAGACACTACCCTAGGGGCACCGGGGAGCTGTTTTTT. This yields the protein CATSRDRHYPRGTGELFF. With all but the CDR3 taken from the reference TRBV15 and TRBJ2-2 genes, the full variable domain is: DAMVIQNPRYQVTQFGKPVTLSCSQTLNHNVMYWYQQKSSQAPKLLFHYYDKDFNNEADTPDNFQSRRPNTSFCFLDIRSPGLGDTAMYLCATSRDRHYPRGTGELFFGEGSRLTVL.